These 24 T cell receptor beta chains share one sample of origin, sequenced in a study of tumor-infiltrating lymphocytes in oesophageal squamous cell carcinoma. TCRdb re-derived calls from the PCR reads in MiXCR, one entry per CDR3 protein. The repertoire holds 15,000 to 20,000 distinct CDR3 sequences, with 40% to 45% as singletons. Source material: blood. These receptors all come from a female donor with esophageal squamous cell carcinoma.

This clonotype has ten or more counts. The V gene is TRBV19, the J gene TRBJ2-7; TRBD1 aligns across 7 bases. The length of the CDR3 is 15 residues. CDR1 is LNHDA and CDR2 is SQIVND in the germline V gene (reference sequence). V was pared by 6 bases and J by 0 bases, with 8 bases of the junction left unmatched. In DNA form, the CDR3 reads TGTGCCAGTAGATCCGACAGGGCCAGCTCCTACGAGCAGTACTTC. Its protein is CASRSDRASSYEQYF. The full variable domain, rest sourced from reference TRBV19 and TRBJ2-7, is DGGITQSPKYLFRKEGQNVTLSCEQNLNHDAMYWYRQDPGQGLRLIYYSQIVNDFQKGDIAEGYSVSREKKESFPLTVTSAQKNPTAFYLCASRSDRASSYEQYFGPGTRLTVT.

By share, this clonotype ranks as medium-sized. The genes are TRBV11-2 and TRBJ2-4; D gene ambiguous. The germline CDR1 and CDR2 sequences are SGHAT and FQNNGV. The CDR3 has 16 amino acids. The germline V and J ends were trimmed by 1 base and 2 bases, with 12 bases remaining between them. CDR3 sequence reads: CASSLAGGVSKNIQYF. Written as DNA, the CDR3 is TGTGCCAGCAGCTTAGCGGGCGGTGTTTCCAAAAACATTCAGTACTTC.

As for this clonotype: The missing conserved phenylalanine or tryptophan at the end of this CDR3 makes a read error likely. Because the CDR3's place on the DNA is in doubt, the DNA is left out and the CDR3 is given as listed by TCRdb. The V call is TRBV7-6, the J call TRBJ2-6; the DNA was not compared with TRBD1, the D call given in the table. The CDR3 has 14 amino acids, counting both end residues. Germline assignment: CDR1 SGHVS and CDR2 FNYEAQ. The CDR3 region is CASSLDVNEQFFGA.

This clonotype was detected a few times. This chain uses TRBV7-3 with TRBJ1-2; 7 bases map to TRBD1. Germline V gene lookup returns CDR1 SGHTA and CDR2 FQGTGA. The CDR3 totals 16 residues. V gave up 0 bases and J gave up 4 bases; unmatched junction bases: 8. The CDR3 sequence: CASSLTSGQFPYGYTF. In DNA, the CDR3 is TGTGCCAGCAGCTTAACTTCGGGACAGTTCCCCTATGGCTACACCTTC. Filled out from reference TRBV7-3 and TRBJ1-2, the complete variable domain reads GAGVSQTPSNKVTEKGKYVELRCDPISGHTALYWYRQSLGQGPEFLIYFQGTGAADDSGLPNDRFFAVRPEGSVSTLKIQRTERGDSAVYLCASSLTSGQFPYGYTFGSGTRLTVV.

This clonotype was seen ten or more times. The CDR3 DNA follows: TGCGCCAGCAGCCAAGATCTGGGCGGGGGCACAGATACGCAGTATTTT. This gives the protein CASSQDLGGGTDTQYF. The chain employs TRBV4-1 and TRBJ2-3; TRBD2 is a possible D gene (6 bases). CDR3 length equals 16 residues. Per germline, CDR1 MGHRA and CDR2 YSYEKL. V shed 0 bases and J shed 1 base, with 11 bases lying between them.

This clonotype was picked up one time. The V gene is TRBV11-2, the J gene TRBJ2-5, with 13 bases aligning to TRBD2. Losses at the gene ends were 5 bases for V and 4 bases for J; bases not matched to a gene: 7. Germline lookup yields CDR1 SGHAT and CDR2 FQNNGV. This CDR3 has 16 amino acids. CDR3 in DNA: TGTGCCAGCAGCCTCGGACTAGCGGGAGTGGTAGAGACCCAGTACTTC. It translates to CASSLGLAGVVETQYF.

In this sample, this clonotype is medium-sized. The rearrangement uses TRBV7-2 and TRBJ2-6; 8 bases fit TRBD1. Germline CDR1 and CDR2: SGHTA and FQGNSA. The trim removed 4 bases at V and 4 bases at J, leaving 3 bases unmatched. The CDR3 covers 15 residues. CDR3 residues: CASSSGQAGANVLTF. CDR3 DNA: TGTGCCAGCAGCTCGGGACAGGCCGGGGCCAACGTCCTGACTTTC.

The chain carries TRBV6-5 and TRBJ2-7; TRBD2 is a possible D gene (6 bases). The J call may be wrong; the DNA end is better matched by TRBJ2-1. The CDR3 totals 15 residues. Germline values: CDR1 MNHEY, CDR2 SVGAGI. CDR3 sequence reads: CASSSPGLHDNEQFF. DNA for the CDR3: TGTGCCAGCAGTTCACCGGGACTCCACGACAATGAGCAGTTCTTC.

This chain uses TRBV7-3 with TRBJ2-3; TRBD2 matches at 7 bases. V gave up 5 bases and J gave up 6 bases; unmatched junction bases: 8. CDR3 length: 14 amino acids. CDR1 and CDR2 (germline): SGHTA, FQGTGA. The CDR3 spells CASSPAGPGDTQYF. The CDR3 DNA sequence: TGTGCCAGCAGCCCAGCGGGACCGGGGGATACGCAGTATTTT.

This clonotype was counted many times. The rearrangement uses TRBV2 and TRBJ1-1; D might be TRBD1 (6 bases). The CDR3 covers 13 residues. Trimming stripped 6 bases from V and 5 bases from J, with 13 bases between. The germline gives CDR1 SNHLY, CDR2 FYNNEI. The CDR3 sequence: CASRDRRETEAFF. CDR3 nucleotides: TGTGCCAGCAGAGACAGGAGGGAGACTGAAGCTTTCTTT.

This clonotype is labeled as medium-sized. The genes are TRBV6-6 and TRBJ2-3; 7 nucleotides line up with TRBD1. Germline values: CDR1 MNHNY, CDR2 SVGAGI (reference sequence). The CDR3 is 16 residues long. Trimming cost V 2 bases and J 3 bases; bases outside gene matches: 8. The CDR3 DNA follows: TGTGCCAGCAGTTACGTGTCAGGGGGTGTTACAGATACGCAGTATTTT. Translating gives CASSYVSGGVTDTQYF.

The V gene is TRBV7-6, the J gene TRBJ2-3, with D possibly matching TRBD2 (5 bases). TRBJ2-1 explains the end of the DNA better; the J call may be wrong. This CDR3 has 13 amino acids. Germline values: CDR1 SGHVS, CDR2 FNYEAQ. CDR3 residues: CASSLAIGRRQFF. DNA for the CDR3: TGTGCCAGCAGCTTAGCTATAGGGAGACGACAGTTCTTC.

This clonotype was detected ten times or more. This sequence may be a read error, since a much larger clone differs from it by one base. The chain has TRBV28 and TRBJ2-5, with TRBD1 identical over 8 bases. Germline CDR1 is MDHEN and CDR2 is SYDVKM. The CDR3 spans 12 residues. Germline trimming cut 7 bases from V and 11 bases from J; bases unmatched to any gene: 9. The DNA of the CDR3 is TGTGCCAGCAAAGGACAGGGAGGAGAGCAGTACTTC. The encoded protein is CASKGQGGEQYF.

This clonotype was recorded at least ten times. V usage is TRBV7-6 and J usage is TRBJ2-1; D may be TRBD2 (6 bases). This CDR3 is 16 amino acids long. The V end lost 5 bases, the J end lost 7 bases, and 21 bases lay between the germline ends. Germline assignment: CDR1 SGHVS and CDR2 FNYEAQ. The CDR3 region has the DNA TGTGCCAGCAGCCCTATTTATGCCGGGGGTCGTAATGAGCAGTTCTTC. Translated, it gives CASSPIYAGGRNEQFF.

The chain uses TRBV27 and TRBJ2-1, with D unresolved. V lost 2 bases, J lost 0 bases, and 11 bases lay in between. The CDR3 extends over 16 amino acids. The germline gives CDR1 MNHEY, CDR2 SMNVEV (reference sequence). CDR3 DNA sequence: TGTGCCAGCAGTTTACGGGCCTCGCGCTCCTACAATGAGCAGTTCTTC. Protein: CASSLRASRSYNEQFF.

J is TRBJ2-1 and V is TRBV7-2, with TRBD2 matching over 12 bases. The CDR3 consists of 19 residues. V trimming: 5 bases; J trimming: 5 bases; junction bases outside the gene matches: 16. Per the germline V gene, CDR1 is SGHTA and CDR2 is FQGNSA. The CDR3 nucleotides are TGTGCCAGCAGCCCCTGGACTAGCGGGATTAACTCTGGGGACAATGAGCAGTTCTTC. Translation gives CASSPWTSGINSGDNEQFF. The full variable domain, with the rest looked up from reference TRBV7-2 and TRBJ2-1, is GAGVSQSPSNKVTEKGKDVELRCDPISGHTALYWYRQSLGQGLEFLIYFQGNSAPDKSGLPSDRFSAERTGGSVSTLTIQRTQQEDSAVYLCASSPWTSGINSGDNEQFFGPGTRLTVL.

At least ten counts were recorded for this clonotype. The missing conserved phenylalanine or tryptophan at the end of this CDR3 makes a read error likely. Because the CDR3's place on the DNA is in doubt, the DNA is left out and the CDR3 is given as listed by TCRdb. The chain uses TRBV6-1 and TRBJ2-6; TRBD2 was called by the table and not checked on the DNA. Both ends counted, the CDR3 spans 8 residues. CDR1 and CDR2 (germline): MNHNS, SASEGT. The CDR3: CASSAAGG.

Regarding this clonotype: The CDR3 carries no conserved terminal phenylalanine or tryptophan, so it likely arises from a read error. No DNA is shown, since the ends of the CDR3 on it are uncertain; the CDR3 is the one TCRdb lists. V usage is TRBV6-8 and J usage is TRBJ2-5; the table calls TRBD1, which could not be checked here. CDR1 and CDR2 (germline): MNHGY, SAAAGT. The CDR3 extends over 14 residues, inclusive of both ends. Here the CDR3 reads CASGGHSYEQHFGN.

This clonotype was observed a few times. The conserved phenylalanine or tryptophan normally closing the CDR3 is absent here, so this likely arose from a read error. The limits of the CDR3 on the DNA are not certain, so only TCRdb's listed CDR3 is given. The chain has TRBV7-2 and TRBJ2-1; TRBD1 was called by the table and not checked on the DNA. Both ends counted, the CDR3 spans 15 residues. Germline CDR1 reads SGHTA; CDR2 reads FQGNSA. The CDR3: CASSPDRVNGYTFGS.

There are many counts of this clonotype. The chain has TRBV7-6 and TRBJ2-1, with 8 bases lining up with TRBD2. The V and J ends lost 0 bases and 15 bases, in that order; junction bases with no gene match: 10. In germline, CDR1 is SGHVS, CDR2 FNYEAQ. The CDR3 runs 14 residues. CDR3 protein: CASSLAQAGGTWFF. The CDR3 DNA sequence: TGTGCCAGCAGCTTAGCGCAGGCGGGGGGTACCTGGTTCTTC. Full variable domain (outside the CDR3, taken from reference TRBV7-6 and TRBJ2-1): GAGVSQSPRYKVTKRGQDVALRCDPISGHVSLYWYRQALGQGPEFLTYFNYEAQQDKSGLPNDRFSAERPEGSISTLTIQRTEQRDSAMYRCASSLAQAGGTWFFGPGTRLTVL.

In this sample, this clonotype turned up many times. The chain uses TRBV5-6 and TRBJ1-5; D ambiguous. Germline V CDR1 and CDR2: SGHDT, YYEEEE. The CDR3 sequence is 17 residues long. V lost 0 bases to trimming and J lost 4 bases, with 17 bases between them. CDR3 residues: CASSLAGSVRWNQPQHF. CDR3 coding DNA: TGTGCCAGCAGCTTGGCCGGTTCGGTTAGGTGGAATCAGCCCCAGCATTTT.

This clonotype was seen ten or more times. The chain employs TRBV19 and TRBJ2-7, with D hard to call. The V end was cut by 0 bases, the J end by 3 bases, with 6 bases between. Germline V CDR1 and CDR2: LNHDA, SQIVND (reference sequence). The CDR3 is 13 residues long. As DNA, the CDR3 is TGTGCCAGTAGTATAGATCTGATCTACGAGCAGTACTTC. It encodes CASSIDLIYEQYF.

By sample fraction, this clonotype is medium-sized. The chain links TRBV7-2 to TRBJ2-5; the match to TRBD1 covers 10 bases. Germline CDR1 SGHTA, CDR2 FQGNSA. The CDR3 loop spans 14 amino acids. V trimming: 5 bases; J trimming: 4 bases; junction bases outside the gene matches: 4. CDR3 in DNA: TGTGCCAGCAGCCGGGACAGGGGTTTAGAGACCCAGTACTTC. Translation gives CASSRDRGLETQYF. The variable domain in full, with the rest retrieved from reference TRBV7-2 and TRBJ2-5, is GAGVSQSPSNKVTEKGKDVELRCDPISGHTALYWYRQSLGQGLEFLIYFQGNSAPDKSGLPSDRFSAERTGGSVSTLTIQRTQQEDSAVYLCASSRDRGLETQYFGPGTRLLVL.

Notes on this clonotype: This CDR3 fails to terminate in the conserved phenylalanine or tryptophan, so it likely reflects a read error. The DNA is omitted, as the CDR3 cannot be located on it reliably, and the CDR3 follows TCRdb's listing. The rearrangement joins TRBV7-3 to TRBJ2-6; the table's TRBD1 call for D was not verified on the DNA. The CDR3 is 18 amino acids long, termini counted. The germline gives CDR1 SGHTA, CDR2 FQGTGA. The CDR3: CASSQQGRGSQETQYFGA.